A selection of T cell receptor beta chains follows, all from one sample in a study of cytomegalovirus exposure and HLA in healthy donors. Using immunoSEQ multiplex PCR, the repertoire was profiled, and TCRdb retains in-frame clones only, with some absent. This sample has about 260,000 clones, with roughly two thirds found just once. The sample consisted of PBMCs. The origin of the receptors is a female donor in good health and CMV-seronegative. CDR3s include the opening cysteine and the closing phenylalanine or tryptophan. A D gene is named only where the DNA matches it firmly. Clone size is shown for a subset of rows, as once, few, many or a class of expanded clone.

CDR3 DNA,CDR3 protein,J gene,D gene,clone size,V gene
TGTGCCAGCAGCGCGTACAGGGATAACTATGGCTACACCTTC,CASSAYRDNYGYTF,TRBJ1-2,.,.,TRBV7-2
TGTGCCAGCCTTTACAGGGTTCCCTACGAGCAGTACTTC,CASLYRVPYEQYF,TRBJ2-7,.,.,TRBV28
TGTGCCAGCAATTCCGGGGATAATTCACCCCTCCACTTT,CASNSGDNSPLHF,TRBJ1-6,.,once,TRBV9
TGCAGCGTCGAATCGCCCGGGACTAGCGGCTCCTACAATGAGCAGTTCTTC,CSVESPGTSGSYNEQFF,TRBJ2-1,TRBD2,.,TRBV29-1
TGTGCCAGCAGTTACTCGGGCGAGAGAACCCAGTACTTC,CASSYSGERTQYF,TRBJ2-5,.,.,TRBV6-6
TGTGCCAGCAGCCGAGGACAGGGCGAGACCCAGTACTTC,CASSRGQGETQYF,TRBJ2-5,TRBD1,few,TRBV6-1
TGTGCCAGCAGCCGGAGGGGACTATCCTACGAGCAGTACTTC,CASSRRGLSYEQYF,TRBJ2-7,TRBD2,.,TRBV9
TGTGCCAGCAGCCCCGATGGGACAGCGAATGAAAAACTGTTTTTT,CASSPDGTANEKLFF,TRBJ1-4,TRBD1,.,TRBV7-9
TGCGCCAGCAGCCAACCCGGACAGGGAGGAGGCAATGAGCAGTTCTTC,CASSQPGQGGGNEQFF,TRBJ2-1,TRBD1,.,TRBV4-1
TGTGCCAGCAGTGCATTTGGGACAGAGAATGAAAAACTGTTTTTT,CASSAFGTENEKLFF,TRBJ1-4,TRBD1,.,TRBV2
TGCGCCAGCAGCCCCAACTCAGGGAGGGTAGATACGCAGTATTTT,CASSPNSGRVDTQYF,TRBJ2-3,TRBD2,.,TRBV5-1
TGTGCCAGCAGTTACTCGCGGGGCGAGAACTATGGCTACACCTTC,CASSYSRGENYGYTF,TRBJ1-2,.,.,TRBV6-6
TGTGCCAGCAGTGATCAAGGGGCAGGGGGCTTAACCTCCTACGAGCAGTACTTC,CASSDQGAGGLTSYEQYF,TRBJ2-7,TRBD1,.,TRBV25-1
TGTGCCAGCAGTGAATGGGAGACAGGAACCTACGAGCAGTACTTC,CASSEWETGTYEQYF,TRBJ2-7,.,.,TRBV2
TGTGCCAGCAGTGTTCTGCGACACCTCATGAACACTGAAGCTTTCTTT,CASSVLRHLMNTEAFF,TRBJ1-1,.,.,TRBV2
TGTGCCAGCAGCTCACAGGGGGCTGGAGATGAGCAGTTCTTC,CASSSQGAGDEQFF,TRBJ2-1,TRBD1,few,TRBV9